This passage covers 20 T cell receptor beta chains from one sample sequenced in a study of human versus mouse CDR3 diversity and MHC coevolution. Using immunoSEQ multiplex PCR, the repertoire was profiled, and TCRdb retains in-frame clones only, with some absent. The data hold about 77,000 clones, with around 92% observed a single time. The sequencing input was naive CD4+ T cells from blood. Subset: CD45RO-negative CD62L-positive naive CD4 T cells. The receptors come from a person aged 30-69 years in good health.

The rearrangement joins TRBV6-6 to TRBJ1-2; D is unresolved. CDR1 MNHNY and CDR2 SVGAGI come from the germline V gene (reference sequence). V shed 6 bases and J shed 1 base, with 6 bases lying between them. This CDR3 contains 12 residues. This CDR3 reads CASSGFNYGYTF. CDR3 bases: TGTGCCAGCAGCGGTTTTAACTATGGCTACACCTTC.

The chain uses TRBV6-5 and TRBJ1-2; perhaps TRBD1 as D (5 bases). This CDR3 is built from 13 residues. Trimming removed 8 bases at V and 7 bases at J, with 17 bases between. Germline CDR1 and CDR2: MNHEY and SVGAGI. This chain's CDR3 is CASFSREFFGYTF. As DNA, the CDR3 is TGTGCCAGCTTCAGCAGGGAATTCTTTGGCTACACCTTC.

The V gene is TRBV5-1, the J gene TRBJ2-1, with a possible D match to TRBD1 (6 bases). CDR1 SGHRS and CDR2 YFSETQ come from the germline V gene. The CDR3 sequence is 13 residues long. Trimming left V 3 bases short and J 8 bases short, with 12 bases between. The CDR3 sequence is CASSSGQLDEQFF. The CDR3 region has the DNA TGCGCCAGCAGCTCCGGACAGCTGGATGAGCAGTTCTTC.

The V and J genes are TRBV28 and TRBJ2-3; 9 bases align to TRBD2. The V and J ends lost 6 bases and 2 bases, in that order; junction bases with no gene match: 6. The CDR3 loop spans 15 amino acids. Germline CDR1 is MDHEN and CDR2 is SYDVKM. CDR3 in DNA: TGTGCCAGCAGCCCTGCTAGCGGGATCACAGATACGCAGTATTTT. Translating it yields CASSPASGITDTQYF.

The chain has TRBV19 and TRBJ1-5, with TRBD1 matching over 7 bases. Germline lookup yields CDR1 LNHDA and CDR2 SQIVND (reference sequence). Unmatched junction bases numbered 4, after V lost 2 bases and J lost 3 bases. This CDR3 region has 15 residues. The CDR3 nucleotides read TGTGCCAGTAGTATACTGGGACAGATCAATCAGCCCCAGCATTTT. This sequence encodes CASSILGQINQPQHF.

V and J are TRBV6-1 and TRBJ2-7, with D maybe TRBD2 (6 bases). The CDR3 length is 15 residues. Germline loops: CDR1 MNHNS, CDR2 SASEGT. The V gene lost 1 base and the J gene lost 5 bases, with 15 bases spanning the gap. CDR3 region: CASSEVGAGGNEQYF. DNA for the CDR3: TGTGCCAGCAGTGAAGTAGGGGCCGGCGGGAACGAGCAGTACTTC.

This rearrangement joins TRBV19 to TRBJ1-2, with TRBD1 matching over 9 bases. Germline CDR1 reads LNHDA; CDR2 reads SQIVND (reference sequence). J lost 4 bases, V lost 5 bases, and 2 bases had no gene match. There are 13 residues in the CDR3. The DNA of the CDR3 is TGTGCCAGTAGTCCGGGACAGGGCTATGGCTACACCTTC. Its protein product is CASSPGQGYGYTF.

The chain uses TRBV2 and TRBJ1-1, with D unclear. The CDR3 runs 16 residues. V gave up 1 base and J gave up 0 bases, with 12 bases separating them. CDR1 is SNHLY, CDR2 FYNNEI, per germline. The CDR3 region has the DNA TGTGCCAGCAGTGAAGACTCACCCCGGGTGAACACTGAAGCTTTCTTT. It yields the protein CASSEDSPRVNTEAFF.

The V and J genes are TRBV5-1 and TRBJ2-1; 10 bases fit TRBD2. After removal of 1 base from V and 7 bases from J, the junction contained 8 bases not matched to a gene. The CDR3 length is 16 residues. Germline V gene data show CDR1 as SGHRS and CDR2 as YFSETQ. CDR3 region: CASSLSGRAVGNEQFF. In nucleotides, the CDR3 is TGCGCCAGCAGCTTGAGCGGGAGGGCCGTTGGAAATGAGCAGTTCTTC.

In the case of this clone: This sample includes further DNA sequences coding for the same CDR3. The chain employs TRBV18 and TRBJ2-1; 13 bases are shared with TRBD2. This CDR3 region has 14 residues. The V and J ends lost 3 bases and 10 bases, in that order; junction bases with no gene match: 3. The germline V gene has CDR1 KGHSH and CDR2 LQKENI. The DNA for the CDR3 is TGTGCCAGCTCACCGCCGACTAGCGGGGGGGAGCAGTTCTTC. Translated: CASSPPTSGGEQFF.

V usage is TRBV10-1 and J usage is TRBJ2-1, with D possibly TRBD2 on 6 matching bases. Germline V gives CDR1 WNHNN, CDR2 SYGVQD (reference sequence). The V and J ends lost 2 bases and 3 bases respectively, with 11 bases between them. The CDR3 is 15 residues long. CDR3: CASSERTGDYNEQFF. The CDR3 DNA reads TGCGCCAGCAGTGAGAGAACGGGGGACTACAATGAGCAGTTCTTC.

The chain carries TRBV6-5 and TRBJ2-7, with 13 bases identical to TRBD2. J lost 7 bases, V lost 7 bases, and 7 bases had no gene match. The CDR3 runs 14 residues. Germline loops: CDR1 MNHEY, CDR2 SVGAGI. The CDR3 DNA follows: TGTGCCAGCAAAACTAGCGGGGGGGCAGGTGAGCAGTACTTC. Its translation: CASKTSGGAGEQYF.

The chain employs TRBV6-6 and TRBJ2-7, with 9 positions matching TRBD1. The CDR3 spans 15 residues. J gave up 4 bases and V 4 bases, and 8 bases lay outside the gene matches. Germline-derived CDR1 and CDR2 are MNHNY and SVGAGI (reference sequence). The CDR3 spells CASSFPQGAVYEQYF. The CDR3 DNA reads TGTGCCAGCAGTTTCCCACAGGGGGCGGTTTACGAGCAGTACTTC.

The chain carries TRBV5-4 and TRBJ2-4; 10 bases match TRBD2. Germline CDR1 SGHNT, CDR2 YYREEE (reference sequence). The V and J ends lost 4 bases and 1 base, in that order; junction bases with no gene match: 14. This CDR3 region has 19 residues. DNA for the CDR3: TGTGCCAGCAGCAGTAAGCCAGCGGGAGGGCCCGAGGCCAAAAACATTCAGTACTTC. Protein product: CASSSKPAGGPEAKNIQYF.

This clone was detected once. V gene TRBV2 combines with J gene TRBJ2-7; a possible D gene is TRBD1 (5 bases). V was clipped by 7 bases and J by 4 bases, with 8 bases between them. This CDR3 is built from 11 residues. Germline lookup yields CDR1 SNHLY and CDR2 FYNNEI. CDR3 sequence: CASTRGYEQYF. The CDR3 coding sequence is TGTGCCAGCACAAGGGGATACGAGCAGTACTTC.

The chain recombines TRBV2 with TRBJ1-4, with D tentatively TRBD1 (5 bases). Germline lookup yields CDR1 SNHLY and CDR2 FYNNEI. This CDR3 region has 15 residues. The V gene lost 4 bases and the J gene lost 5 bases, with 14 bases spanning the gap. CDR3 DNA sequence: TGTGCCAGCAGTGTGGGGGGAGGACCAAATGAAAAACTGTTTTTT. Its protein product is CASSVGGGPNEKLFF.

Only one count was recorded for this clone. The chain uses TRBV6-5 and TRBJ2-3; D is ambiguous. This CDR3 spans 14 amino acids. Deletions cut 8 bases from V and 0 bases from J, with 12 bases between. Per the germline V gene, CDR1 is MNHEY and CDR2 is SVGAGI. Here the CDR3 reads CASSRSPSTDTQYF. CDR3 in DNA: TGTGCCAGCTCCCGGAGCCCTAGCACAGATACGCAGTATTTT.

The CDR3 bases are TGTGCCTGGAGTCTGGGGGCCAGAGAGACCCAGTACTTC. This codes for CAWSLGARETQYF. The chain is built from TRBV30 and TRBJ2-5; maybe TRBD1 (6 bases). Germline CDR1 GTSNPN, CDR2 SVGIG (reference sequence). The CDR3 spans 13 residues. V was clipped by 2 bases and J by 4 bases, with 11 bases between them.

The chain uses TRBV19 and TRBJ1-5; 7 bases map to TRBD1. The J segment lost 7 bases and the V segment lost 3 bases, leaving 18 bases of the junction unmatched. The CDR3 spans 18 residues. Germline CDR1 is LNHDA and CDR2 is SQIVND (reference sequence). CDR3 bases: TGTGCCAGTAGTATCTCGAGAAATGAGGGGGCGCGAAGCCAGCCCCAGCATTTT. It encodes CASSISRNEGARSQPQHF.

The gene calls are TRBV4-2 and TRBJ2-2; TRBD2 agrees at 10 bases. This CDR3 has 17 amino acids. Per germline, CDR1 LGHNA and CDR2 YNFKEQ. V shed 4 bases and J 5 bases; nucleotides not matched to a gene: 10. The CDR3 spells CASSPEILAGRTGELFF. CDR3 sequence (DNA): TGTGCCAGCAGCCCAGAGATACTAGCGGGAAGGACCGGGGAGCTGTTTTTT.